This entry lists 30 T cell receptor beta chains sequenced from one sample in a study of OX40 agonist ivuxolimab in advanced cancers. Here immunoSEQ multiplex PCR was the method, and the copy in TCRdb shows in-frame clones only, minus some. The sample consists of 60,000 to 85,000 clones, around nine tenths of them appearing once. The input for sequencing was CD4+ or CD8+ T cells sorted from blood, taken in a trial of the OX40 agonist ivuxolimab. These receptors originate from an adult with an advanced solid tumor such as melanoma, head and neck, liver or kidney cancer.

This chain uses TRBV2 with TRBJ1-5, with 8 bases identical to TRBD1. This CDR3 has 14 amino acids. Per the germline V gene, CDR1 is SNHLY and CDR2 is FYNNEI. V lost 6 bases, J lost 4 bases, and 5 bases stayed unmatched. In nucleotides, the CDR3 is TGTGCCAGCAGATCGACAGGGGCTAATCAGCCCCAGCATTTT. This sequence encodes CASRSTGANQPQHF.

J is TRBJ2-3 and V is TRBV5-4; TRBD2 agrees at 13 bases. Germline CDR1 reads SGHNT; CDR2 reads YYREEE (reference sequence). There are 16 residues in the CDR3. Trimming at V came to 4 bases and at J to 4 bases, leaving 6 bases not matched to a gene. CDR3 DNA: TGTGCCAGCAGCCTGACTAGCGGGGGGCCCCCAGATACGCAGTATTTT. Translated: CASSLTSGGPPDTQYF.

The chain combines TRBV14 with TRBJ2-1; 8 bases agree with TRBD1. Trimming cost V 1 base and J 3 bases; bases outside gene matches: 5. This CDR3 comprises 16 residues. Germline lookup yields CDR1 SGHDN and CDR2 FVKESK. The CDR3 nucleotides read TGTGCCAGCAGCCAAGGGAGGACAGGGAACTACAATGAGCAGTTCTTC. As protein: CASSQGRTGNYNEQFF. Looking up the rest from reference TRBV14 and TRBJ2-1 gives the full variable domain: EAGVTQFPSHSVIEKGQTVTLRCDPISGHDNLYWYRRVMGKEIKFLLHFVKESKQDESGMPNNRFLAERTGGTYSTLKVQPAELEDSGVYFCASSQGRTGNYNEQFFGPGTRLTVL.

This chain joins TRBV6-5 and TRBJ1-5; D remains ambiguous. Trimming removed 5 bases at V and 7 bases at J, with 12 bases between. CDR1 is MNHEY, CDR2 SVGAGI, per germline. This CDR3 has 13 amino acids. The DNA for the CDR3 is TGTGCCAGCAGTCGAGGACGGGCCCAGCCCCAGCATTTT. Protein sequence: CASSRGRAQPQHF.

This clone is a singleton in its sample. V gene TRBV7-8 combines with J gene TRBJ2-7; 12 bases are shared with TRBD1. Germline V gene sequence: CDR1 SGHVS, CDR2 FQNEAQ. The CDR3 runs 16 residues. After removal of 5 bases from V and 4 bases from J, the junction contained 9 bases not matched to a gene. The CDR3: CASSAAGTGGLYEQYF. The CDR3 DNA reads as TGTGCCAGCAGCGCCGCCGGGACAGGGGGCTTGTACGAGCAGTACTTC.

This sequence joins TRBV7-2 and TRBJ1-3; tentatively, D is TRBD1 (6 bases). The CDR3 runs 15 residues. The germline CDR1 and CDR2 sequences are SGHTA and FQGNSA. V lost 1 base to trimming and J lost 0 bases, with 7 bases between them. The CDR3 protein is CASSLDRVSGNTIYF. For the CDR3, the DNA is TGTGCCAGCAGCTTAGACAGGGTCTCTGGAAACACCATATATTTT.

The chain carries TRBV18 and TRBJ2-7, with a weak D call TRBD1 (7 bases). The germline gives CDR1 KGHSH, CDR2 LQKENI. The V gene lost 3 bases and the J gene lost 0 bases, with 12 bases spanning the gap. This CDR3 has 15 amino acids. The DNA of the CDR3 is TGTGCCAGCTCACCCGCGGGACAGTCCTCCTACGAGCAGTACTTC. Its protein is CASSPAGQSSYEQYF.

This sequence joins TRBV5-1 and TRBJ2-1; no clear D gene. Germline V gene sequence: CDR1 SGHRS, CDR2 YFSETQ. This CDR3 has 14 amino acids. V lost 2 bases, J lost 4 bases, and 10 bases lay in between. In DNA form, the CDR3 reads TGCGCCAGCAGCTTCTGGGTAGAGTACAATGAGCAGTTCTTC. Translating it yields CASSFWVEYNEQFF.

V gene TRBV28 combines with J gene TRBJ2-5; the match to TRBD1 covers 7 bases. Per the germline V gene, CDR1 is MDHEN and CDR2 is SYDVKM. V gave up 4 bases and J gave up 0 bases; unmatched junction bases: 5. The CDR3 contains 15 residues. In nucleotides, the CDR3 is TGTGCCAGCAGTTCCGGTGACAGGGACCAAGAGACCCAGTACTTC. Encoded protein: CASSSGDRDQETQYF.

The V call is TRBV19, the J call TRBJ2-1, with D tentatively TRBD2 (7 bases). This CDR3 region has 15 residues. Germline values: CDR1 LNHDA, CDR2 SQIVND (reference sequence). With 4 bases removed from V and 4 bases from J, the gap between germline ends came to 14 bases. CDR3 protein: CASSRPSGTYNEQFF. The CDR3 region has the DNA TGTGCCAGTAGTAGACCCAGCGGGACATACAATGAGCAGTTCTTC.

The chain has TRBV7-7 and TRBJ2-5, with TRBD2 matching 7 bases. The V gene end was trimmed by 5 bases and the J gene end by 2 bases; junction bases not matched to a gene: 8. The CDR3 is 15 amino acids. Germline V gene lookup returns CDR1 SSHAT and CDR2 FNYEAQ (reference sequence). The CDR3 spells CASSLGGGRQETQYF. The CDR3 bases are TGTGCCAGCAGCCTCGGTGGCGGGAGACAAGAGACCCAGTACTTC.

The chain links TRBV6-1 to TRBJ2-5; 7 bases align to TRBD1. With V trimmed by 1 base and J by 4 bases, 6 bases remained unmatched. Germline assignment: CDR1 MNHNS and CDR2 SASEGT. The CDR3 length is 15 residues. CDR3 nucleotide sequence: TGTGCCAGCAGTGAAGGCTGGGCAGGGGGAGAGACCCAGTACTTC. It encodes CASSEGWAGGETQYF.

This chain joins TRBV10-1 and TRBJ2-2, with 7 nucleotides matching TRBD2. The CDR3 covers 16 residues. Germline CDR1 WNHNN, CDR2 SYGVQD (reference sequence). V was pared by 0 bases and J by 8 bases, with 9 bases of the junction left unmatched. CDR3 loop: CASSESGTGLQGELFF. CDR3 bases: TGCGCCAGCAGTGAGTCGGGCACGGGACTACAAGGGGAGCTGTTTTTT.

V and J are TRBV7-2 and TRBJ2-3, with TRBD1 as a possible D gene (6 bases). Looked up from germline, CDR1 is SGHTA and CDR2 is FQGNSA. The CDR3 totals 15 residues. Trimming left V 5 bases short and J 1 base short, with 13 bases between. The CDR3: CASSAGGHRTDTQYF. The CDR3 DNA follows: TGTGCCAGCAGCGCTGGGGGACATCGCACAGATACGCAGTATTTT.

The V call is TRBV7-8, the J call TRBJ1-1; D is undetermined. The germline CDR1 and CDR2 sequences are SGHVS and FQNEAQ. This CDR3 comprises 13 residues. V gave up 1 base and J gave up 1 base, with 4 bases separating them. CDR3 sequence reads: CASSLEANTEAFF. CDR3 DNA: TGTGCCAGCAGCTTAGAGGCGAACACTGAAGCTTTCTTT.

This chain uses TRBV28 with TRBJ2-3; D is perhaps TRBD1 (6 bases). V was clipped by 4 bases and J by 3 bases, with 11 bases between them. This CDR3 contains 14 residues. Germline V gene sequence: CDR1 MDHEN, CDR2 SYDVKM. The CDR3 sequence is CASSSNRATDTQYF. CDR3 nucleotide sequence: TGTGCCAGCAGTTCCAACAGGGCTACAGATACGCAGTATTTT.

This chain connects TRBV6-5 to TRBJ2-4, with a possible D match to TRBD2 (6 bases). Germline-derived CDR1 and CDR2 are MNHEY and SVGAGI. This CDR3 contains 14 residues. The ends were cut back, 6 bases at V and 0 bases at J, with 9 bases in the middle. CDR3 nucleotide sequence: TGTGCCAGCAGCGCCGGGGGAGCCAAAAACATTCAGTACTTC. It specifies CASSAGGAKNIQYF.

This chain connects TRBV30 to TRBJ2-2; TRBD2 aligns across 9 bases. This CDR3 has 15 residues. The trim removed 0 bases at V and 6 bases at J, leaving 5 bases unmatched. The V gene's germline CDR1 is GTSNPN and CDR2 SVGIG (reference sequence). Here the CDR3 reads CAWSVKGTSSGELFF. The CDR3 DNA is TGTGCCTGGAGTGTAAAGGGGACTAGCTCCGGGGAGCTGTTTTTT. Together with reference TRBV30 and TRBJ2-2, the CDR3 gives the full variable domain: SQTIHQWPATLVQPVGSPLSLECTVEGTSNPNLYWYRQAAGRGLQLLFYSVGIGQISSEVPQNLSASRPQDRQFILSSKKLLLSDSGFYLCAWSVKGTSSGELFFGEGSRLTVL.

The gene calls are TRBV28 and TRBJ1-5; 9 positions match TRBD1. The CDR3 is 16 residues long. The V and J ends lost 4 bases and 6 bases, in that order; junction bases with no gene match: 10. CDR1 and CDR2 from the germline V gene are MDHEN and SYDVKM. CDR3 sequence: CASSSPGTGYSQPQHF. CDR3 DNA: TGTGCCAGCAGTTCCCCGGGGACAGGGTACAGTCAGCCCCAGCATTTT.

This chain uses TRBV18 with TRBJ2-3, with D hard to call. Trimming left V 0 bases short and J 0 bases short, with 10 bases between. CDR3 length: 16 amino acids. Germline V lookup: CDR1 KGHSH, CDR2 LQKENI. CDR3 sequence: CASSPPNVPSTDTQYF. In DNA form, the CDR3 reads TGTGCCAGCTCACCACCTAACGTACCTAGCACAGATACGCAGTATTTT.

The chain links TRBV19 to TRBJ1-2; 10 nucleotides align to TRBD1. Germline CDR1 and CDR2: LNHDA and SQIVND (reference sequence). The V and J ends lost 10 bases and 6 bases, in that order; junction bases with no gene match: 17. The CDR3 covers 16 residues. Here the CDR3 DNA reads TGTGCCACCAGACCGGGACAGGGGAGTAACGGAGATGGCTACACCTTC. This gives the protein CATRPGQGSNGDGYTF.

This chain joins TRBV19 and TRBJ1-2; 8 nucleotides match TRBD1. The CDR3 consists of 14 residues. The V gene end was trimmed by 6 bases and the J gene end by 4 bases; junction bases not matched to a gene: 7. The germline CDR1 and CDR2 sequences are LNHDA and SQIVND (reference sequence). The CDR3 is CASSARGPGYGYTF. Here the CDR3 DNA reads TGTGCCAGTAGCGCCAGGGGGCCGGGCTATGGCTACACCTTC.

The V and J genes are TRBV15 and TRBJ2-2; TRBD2 might be the D (6 bases). Germline V gene lookup returns CDR1 LNHNV and CDR2 YYDKDF (reference sequence). This CDR3 is 15 amino acids long. V gave up 7 bases and J gave up 5 bases, with 17 bases separating them. Written as DNA, the CDR3 is TGTGCCACCACGGAGGGACGGAGGAGGACCGGGGAGCTGTTTTTT. Protein sequence: CATTEGRRRTGELFF.

The chain employs TRBV4-2 and TRBJ2-1; no firm D call. This CDR3 is 15 amino acids long. Germline V gene sequence: CDR1 LGHNA, CDR2 YNFKEQ. V shed 0 bases and J shed 5 bases, with 11 bases lying between them. The CDR3 region is CASSQDLTGNNEQFF. CDR3 sequence (DNA): TGTGCCAGCAGCCAAGATCTTACCGGAAACAATGAGCAGTTCTTC.

The J gene is TRBJ1-1, the V gene TRBV27; D is undetermined. The CDR3 loop spans 13 amino acids. The V gene lost 5 bases and the J gene lost 5 bases, with 12 bases spanning the gap. Per the germline V gene, CDR1 is MNHEY and CDR2 is SMNVEV (reference sequence). The CDR3 spells CASSGVGETEAFF. The CDR3 bases are TGTGCCAGCAGTGGGGTGGGTGAGACTGAAGCTTTCTTT.

V usage is TRBV10-3 and J usage is TRBJ2-6, with D unresolved. This CDR3 has 15 amino acids. With 3 bases removed from V and 2 bases from J, the gap between germline ends came to 8 bases. Germline V gene sequence: CDR1 ENHRY, CDR2 SYGVKD. The CDR3 sequence: CAISEVGPGANVLTF. CDR3 DNA sequence: TGTGCCATCAGTGAAGTAGGGCCTGGGGCCAACGTCCTGACTTTC.

V gene TRBV5-1 combines with J gene TRBJ2-1; tentative D call: TRBD2 (6 bases). This CDR3 is 14 amino acids long. V was pared by 0 bases and J by 7 bases, with 11 bases between. Germline V lookup: CDR1 SGHRS, CDR2 YFSETQ. The CDR3 sequence: CASSLGSGPNEQFF. As DNA, the CDR3 is TGCGCCAGCAGCTTGGGTAGCGGTCCTAATGAGCAGTTCTTC.

This CDR3 is CASSDRRANEQYF. The CDR3 nucleotides are TGTGCCAGCAGTGACCGTCGGGCAAACGAGCAGTACTTC. The V gene is TRBV2, the J gene TRBJ2-7, with unresolved D. The CDR3 totals 13 residues. With 3 bases removed from V and 5 bases from J, the gap between germline ends came to 11 bases. Germline-derived CDR1 and CDR2 are SNHLY and FYNNEI.

In this sample, this clone turned up once. The chain combines TRBV4-3 with TRBJ2-7; D may be TRBD1 (6 bases). Looked up from germline, CDR1 is LGHNA and CDR2 is YSLEER. V dropped 0 bases and J dropped 0 bases, with 18 bases sitting between them. The CDR3 length is 18 residues. CDR3 loop: CASSQDWLQGRFSYEQYF. CDR3 nucleotides: TGCGCCAGCAGCCAAGATTGGCTCCAGGGGCGTTTCTCCTACGAGCAGTACTTC.

The chain links TRBV19 to TRBJ2-7, with TRBD2 as a possible D gene (5 bases). Germline values: CDR1 LNHDA, CDR2 SQIVND (reference sequence). CDR3 length: 15 residues. V was pared by 3 bases and J by 5 bases, with 17 bases between. Here the CDR3 reads CASSIGPSQADEQYF. The CDR3 region has the DNA TGTGCCAGTAGTATTGGCCCATCCCAAGCGGACGAGCAGTACTTC.